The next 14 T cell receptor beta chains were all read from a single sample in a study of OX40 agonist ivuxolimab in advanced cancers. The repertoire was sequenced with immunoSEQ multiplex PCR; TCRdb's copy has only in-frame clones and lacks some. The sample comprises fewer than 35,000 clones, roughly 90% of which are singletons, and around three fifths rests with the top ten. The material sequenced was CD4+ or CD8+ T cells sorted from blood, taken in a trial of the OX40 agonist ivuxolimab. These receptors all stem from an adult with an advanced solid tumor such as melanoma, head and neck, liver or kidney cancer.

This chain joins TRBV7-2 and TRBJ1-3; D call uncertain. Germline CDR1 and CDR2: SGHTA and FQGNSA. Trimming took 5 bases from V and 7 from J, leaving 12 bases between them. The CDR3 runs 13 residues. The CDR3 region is CASSPYLGNTIYF. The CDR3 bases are TGTGCCAGCAGCCCCTACCTGGGGAACACCATATATTTT.

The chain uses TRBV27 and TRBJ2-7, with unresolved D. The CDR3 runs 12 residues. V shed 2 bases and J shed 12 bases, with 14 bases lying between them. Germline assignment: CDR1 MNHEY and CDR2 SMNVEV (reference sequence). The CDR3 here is CASSLMDGMWYF. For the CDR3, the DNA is TGTGCCAGCAGTTTAATGGACGGCATGTGGTACTTC.

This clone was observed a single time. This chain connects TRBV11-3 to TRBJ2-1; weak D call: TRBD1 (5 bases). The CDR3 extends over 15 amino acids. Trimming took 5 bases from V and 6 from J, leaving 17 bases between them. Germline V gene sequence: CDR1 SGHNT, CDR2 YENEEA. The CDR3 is CASSQGQGSPNEQFF. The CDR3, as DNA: TGTGCCAGCAGCCAAGGCCAGGGTAGCCCCAATGAGCAGTTCTTC.

CDR3 in amino acids: CASSQDYGSWTDTQYF. The CDR3 DNA reads as TGCGCCAGCAGCCAAGATTACGGGAGTTGGACAGATACGCAGTATTTT. V and J are TRBV4-3 and TRBJ2-3; a possible D gene is TRBD2 (6 bases). Trimming removed 0 bases at V and 3 bases at J, with 13 bases between. The CDR3 is made up of 16 amino acids. Germline assignment: CDR1 LGHNA and CDR2 YSLEER.

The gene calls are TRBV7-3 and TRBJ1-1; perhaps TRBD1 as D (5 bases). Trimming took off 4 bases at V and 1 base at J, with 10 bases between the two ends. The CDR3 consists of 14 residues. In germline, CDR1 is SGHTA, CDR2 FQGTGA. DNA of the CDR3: TGTGCCAGCAGCTGGGGGGGACGGAACACTGAAGCTTTCTTT. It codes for CASSWGGRNTEAFF.

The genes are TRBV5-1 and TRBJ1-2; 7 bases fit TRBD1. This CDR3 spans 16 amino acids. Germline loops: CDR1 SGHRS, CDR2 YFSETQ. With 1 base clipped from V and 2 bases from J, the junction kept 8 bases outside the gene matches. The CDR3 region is CASSLRQTGTNYGYTF. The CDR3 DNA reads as TGCGCCAGCAGCTTGAGACAGACAGGGACCAACTATGGCTACACCTTC.

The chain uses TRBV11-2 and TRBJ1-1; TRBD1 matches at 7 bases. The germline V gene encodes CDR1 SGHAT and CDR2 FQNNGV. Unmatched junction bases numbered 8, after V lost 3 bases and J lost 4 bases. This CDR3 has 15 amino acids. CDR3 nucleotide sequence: TGTGCCAGCAGCTTCCCAGGGGGTGAGGCCACTGAAGCTTTCTTT. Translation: CASSFPGGEATEAFF.

The CDR3 nucleotides are TGTGCCAGCAGCCAATATATACCGGGGACAGAAGCCAAAAACATTCAGTACTTC. Translation gives CASSQYIPGTEAKNIQYF. V gene TRBV4-2 combines with J gene TRBJ2-4, with 7 bases matching TRBD1. Per germline, CDR1 LGHNA and CDR2 YNFKEQ. With V trimmed by 2 bases and J by 0 bases, 10 bases remained unmatched. This CDR3 is built from 18 residues.

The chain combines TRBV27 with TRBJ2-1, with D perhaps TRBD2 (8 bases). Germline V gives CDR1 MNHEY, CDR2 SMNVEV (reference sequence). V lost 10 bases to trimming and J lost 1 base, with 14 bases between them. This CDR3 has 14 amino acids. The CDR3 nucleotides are TGTGCCACCGGGAGGGGGCCGTCCTACAATGAGCAGTTCTTC. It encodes CATGRGPSYNEQFF.

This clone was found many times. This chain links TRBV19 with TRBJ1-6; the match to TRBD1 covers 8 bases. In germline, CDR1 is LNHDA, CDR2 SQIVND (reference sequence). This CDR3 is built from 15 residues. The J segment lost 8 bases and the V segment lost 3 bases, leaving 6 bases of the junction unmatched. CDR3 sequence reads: CASSIGDRGHSPLHF. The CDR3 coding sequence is TGTGCCAGTAGTATTGGCGACAGGGGACATTCACCCCTCCACTTT.

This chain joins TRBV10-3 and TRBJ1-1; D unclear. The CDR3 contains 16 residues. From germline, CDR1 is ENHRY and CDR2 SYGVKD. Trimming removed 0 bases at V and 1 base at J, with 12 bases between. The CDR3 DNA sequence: TGTGCCATCAGTGAGTCGAAGGCAGATACGAACACTGAAGCTTTCTTT. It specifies CAISESKADTNTEAFF.

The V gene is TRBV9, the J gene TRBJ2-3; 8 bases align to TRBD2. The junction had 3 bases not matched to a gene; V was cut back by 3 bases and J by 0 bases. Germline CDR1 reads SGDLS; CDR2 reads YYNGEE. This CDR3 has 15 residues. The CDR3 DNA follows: TGTGCCAGCAGCGGGAGCGGGGGAAGCACAGATACGCAGTATTTT. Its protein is CASSGSGGSTDTQYF. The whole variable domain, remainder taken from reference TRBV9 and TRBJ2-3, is DSGVTQTPKHLITATGQRVTLRCSPRSGDLSVYWYQQSLDQGLQFLIQYYNGEERAKGNILERFSAQQFPDLHSELNLSSLELGDSALYFCASSGSGGSTDTQYFGPGTRLTVL.

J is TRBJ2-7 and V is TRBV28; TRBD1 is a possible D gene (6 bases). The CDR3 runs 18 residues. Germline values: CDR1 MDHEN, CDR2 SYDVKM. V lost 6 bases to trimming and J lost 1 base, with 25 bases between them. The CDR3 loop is CASSSALARDTLSYEQYF. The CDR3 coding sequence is TGTGCCAGCAGCTCAGCACTTGCCCGGGACACATTATCCTACGAGCAGTACTTC. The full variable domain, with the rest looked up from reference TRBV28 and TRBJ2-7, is DVKVTQSSRYLVKRTGEKVFLECVQDMDHENMFWYRQDPGLGLRLIYFSYDVKMKEKGDIPEGYSVSREKKERFSLILESASTNQTSMYLCASSSALARDTLSYEQYFGPGTRLTVT.

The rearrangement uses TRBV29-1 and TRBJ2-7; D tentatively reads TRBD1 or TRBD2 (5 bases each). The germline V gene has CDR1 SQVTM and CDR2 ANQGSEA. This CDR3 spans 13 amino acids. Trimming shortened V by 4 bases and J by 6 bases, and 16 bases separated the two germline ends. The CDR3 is CSVGLTRGGEQYF. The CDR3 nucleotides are TGCAGCGTTGGTTTGACGAGGGGCGGCGAGCAGTACTTC.